This paragraph covers one T cell receptor (beta chain) sequence. This clone was counted between two and nine times. Its antigen has not been determined. The input lacks base qualities; no much larger clone sits a single base away. Collaborating institutions collected whole blood in K2EDTA tubes following their own protocols. For TCRbeta analysis, collaborator samples were shipped as frozen whole blood, as isolated PBMCs, or as DNA extracted from either sample type. CDR1 and CDR2 are read off the germline V gene (reference sequence) as LNHDA and SQIVND. Trimming costs V 4 bases and J 4 bases, and their ends lie 19 bases apart. The CDR3 spans 16 residues, from the cysteine through the phenylalanine. Only CDR3 DNA is held: 48 bases, read in frame from base 1. This sample was included in a study of blood T cell repertoires in COVID-19 (dated by TCRdb to the early 2020s). Broadly, across the study: Samples from collaborators originated in the United States, Italy and Spain and spanned both the acute and convalescent phases of COVID-19. Samples were obtained from the ongoing ImmuneRACE study (first 160 participants) and from 1,254 subjects provided by 6 global collaborators. The prospective study material was composed of cDNA or gDNA derived from T cells, B-cell-depleted T cells, or PBMCs. A de-identified subject ID, COVID-19 status, age in years and sex were almost always included in the sample metadata. HLA class I and class II types, where available, came from metadata supplied by the sample provider rather than from assay-based typing. A freely available public database, intended as a resource for researchers studying the immune response to SARS-CoV-2, is where the repertoires were released. Deeply sampled blood TCRbeta repertoires from subjects exposed to, actively infected with, or recovered from COVID-19 were included in the dataset. Broad study findings and their caveats: The amount of clinical and demographic metadata varied by source and participant and was provided uncurated.

The immunoSEQ Assay, a bias-controlled multiplex PCR, was used to amplify TCRbeta CDR3 regions from genomic DNA. On the authors' methods: The number of nucleated cells in each sample was estimated from the amplification of reference gene primers within the assay. To quantify the absolute abundance of each unique TCRbeta CDR3 rearrangement, sequence reads were collapsed and filtered. For each sample, productive Simpson clonality was calculated as the square root of Simpson's diversity index over productive rearrangements. TCRdb limited this immuneACCESS table to in-frame rearrangements with V and J called. A share of clones is missing; checked studies link under half to unresolved V genes, and the rest is unexplained. V and J calls and clone size are given by that table; D and trimming were obtained from the DNA. The sample table shows approximately 170,000 clones, and about 87% are seen once. The ten largest clones represent approximately 3.3% of the sample.

This TCR came from a man between 18 and 29 years old with active or convalescent COVID-19. Sequencing was done on a sample of peripheral blood. This chain is built from TRBV19 and TRBJ1-2, with no D gene named confidently. The CDR3 reads as follows: CASSTVQNAPFYGYTF. The DNA sequence is TGTGCCAGTAGTACAGTACAGAACGCACCTTTCTATGGCTACACCTTC.